The rows below give T cell receptor beta chains drawn from one sample of a study of cytomegalovirus exposure and HLA in healthy donors. The assay was immunoSEQ multiplex PCR, and TCRdb's table has in-frame clones only and misses some. Found here are 350,000 or so clones, about nine tenths of them singletons; the top ten hold around 0.84%. Source material: PBMCs. These receptors were collected from a woman between 18 and 29 years old in good health and CMV-seronegative. CDR3s include the opening cysteine and the closing phenylalanine or tryptophan. A D gene is named only where the DNA matches it firmly. Clone size is not always given. Where it is, it says once, few, many or a class for expanded clones.

clone size	D gene	J gene	V gene	CDR3 protein	CDR3 DNA
-	-	TRBJ2-7	TRBV6-5	CASSPTGTLSNEQYF	TGTGCCAGCAGCCCGACAGGTACGTTGAGCAACGAGCAGTACTTC
-	TRBD2	TRBJ2-2	TRBV27	CASSLSLAGGLVTGELFF	TGTGCCAGCAGTTTATCACTAGCGGGAGGGCTGGTCACCGGGGAGCTGTTTTTT
-	-	TRBJ1-1	TRBV5-1	CASSFGHTPTEAFF	TGCGCCAGCAGCTTTGGACATACGCCCACTGAAGCTTTCTTT
-	TRBD1	TRBJ1-3	TRBV5-1	CASSPGTGYSGNTIYF	TGCGCCAGCAGCCCCGGGACAGGCTACTCTGGAAACACCATATATTTT
-	TRBD2	TRBJ2-3	TRBV4-3	CASSQPSGLAGVGDTQYF	TGCGCCAGCAGCCAGCCTTCTGGGCTAGCGGGAGTGGGAGATACGCAGTATTTT
-	-	TRBJ2-2	TRBV6-1	CASSRDIYTGELFF	TGTGCCAGCAGTCGGGACATTTACACCGGGGAGCTGTTTTTT
-	TRBD1	TRBJ2-1	TRBV6-5	CASRPGTGKYNEQFF	TGTGCCAGCAGGCCCGGGACAGGGAAATACAATGAGCAGTTCTTC
-	-	TRBJ1-1	TRBV21-1	CASSFQKREQMNTEAFF	TGTGCCAGCAGCTTTCAAAAGAGGGAACAAATGAACACTGAAGCTTTCTTT
-	-	TRBJ1-3	TRBV7-9	CASSLAGYSGNTIYF	TGTGCCAGCAGCTTGGCAGGTTACTCTGGAAACACCATATATTTT
-	TRBD1	TRBJ1-3	TRBV2	CASSTNRGAGNTIYF	TGTGCCAGCAGTACTAACAGGGGAGCGGGAAACACCATATATTTT
-	-	TRBJ1-2	TRBV6-5	CASRDTGFGYTF	TGTGCCAGCAGAGATACAGGGTTTGGCTACACCTTC
-	TRBD2	TRBJ2-1	TRBV7-3	CASSLNLAGLNEQFF	TGTGCCAGCAGCTTAAACCTAGCGGGACTGAATGAGCAGTTCTTC
-	TRBD2	TRBJ2-3	TRBV7-8	CASSPQAGAGTDTQYF	TGTGCCAGCAGCCCCCAAGCGGGAGCGGGTACAGATACGCAGTATTTT
-	TRBD2	TRBJ2-7	TRBV10-2	CASSDPGTRFDEQYF	TGCGCCAGCAGTGACCCCGGGACTAGGTTCGACGAGCAGTACTTC
-	TRBD1	TRBJ2-5	TRBV5-1	CASRRTGRLETQYF	TGCGCCAGCAGACGGACAGGGAGGTTAGAGACCCAGTACTTC
once	TRBD2	TRBJ2-1	TRBV7-9	CASSQSLAAFRNEQFF	TGTGCCAGCAGCCAGTCCCTAGCGGCCTTTCGGAATGAGCAGTTCTTC
-	-	TRBJ2-7	TRBV5-8	CASSQVAYEQYF	TGTGCCAGCAGCCAGGTGGCCTACGAGCAGTACTTC
-	-	TRBJ2-1	TRBV4-3	CASSQDEGGYYNEQFF	TGCGCCAGCAGCCAAGATGAGGGAGGTTACTACAATGAGCAGTTCTTC
-	TRBD1	TRBJ1-5	TRBV7-9	CASSLGQGQPQHF	TGTGCCAGCAGCTTAGGACAGGGTCAGCCCCAGCATTTT
-	-	TRBJ2-3	TRBV4-2	CASSQGQNTDTQYF	TGTGCCAGCAGCCAAGGACAGAACACAGATACGCAGTATTTT
-	TRBD1	TRBJ2-7	TRBV11-2	CASSLFADRAYEQYF	TGTGCCAGCAGCTTATTCGCCGACAGGGCCTACGAGCAGTACTTC
-	-	TRBJ2-3	TRBV18	CASSPGRVSDTQYF	TGTGCCAGCTCACCAGGGAGAGTCTCAGATACGCAGTATTTT
once	TRBD2	TRBJ2-3	TRBV9	CASSGGLGGTDTQYF	TGTGCCAGCAGCGGGGGACTAGGGGGTACAGATACGCAGTATTTT
-	TRBD2	TRBJ2-5	TRBV13	CASSSGLARETQYF	TGTGCCAGCAGCTCAGGACTAGCTAGAGAGACCCAGTACTTC
-	-	TRBJ1-2	TRBV18	CASSPQGSNGIDGYTF	TGTGCCAGCTCACCTCAGGGGTCTAACGGTATTGACGGCTACACCTTC
-	-	TRBJ2-7	TRBV28	CASSFQLLEQYF	TGTGCCAGCAGTTTCCAACTACTGGAGCAGTACTTC
-	-	TRBJ2-5	TRBV7-9	CASSEGETQYF	TGTGCCAGCAGCGAGGGAGAGACCCAGTACTTC